This TCR beta chain stems from a study of T-cell memory formation after mild COVID-19. Study overall: Among the donors, TCR clusters were largely specific to each donor. Study-wide results and caveats: Pre-infection memory contained some responding clones, which suggested that cross-reactive memory had joined.

Via MiXCR, TCRdb re-called the 5' RACE reads, giving one row per CDR3 protein. The data contain roughly 110,000 distinct CDR3 sequences, approximately 17% of them seen just once; the ten biggest clones take up approximately 28%. Worth noting for this clonotype: Antigen: not known.

Germline V gene data show CDR1 as SGHDT and CDR2 as YYEEEE. J gave up 8 bases and V 0 bases, and 5 bases lay outside the gene matches. The CDR3 extends over 15 amino acids. The sequenced sample consisted of PBMCs or a T cell subset sorted from them (not recorded which). This receptor was identified in an adult woman who had mild COVID-19 (a few samples of this study predate the infection). Cell type and time point are not known. This sequence joins TRBV5-6 and TRBJ1-4, with 9 bases lining up with TRBD1. The CDR3 protein is CASSLVGTGNEKLFF. CDR3 nucleotides: TGTGCCAGCAGCTTGGTAGGGACAGGGAACGAAAAACTGTTTTTT.